A single sample is the source of the 6 T cell receptor beta chains below, sequenced in a study of T cells after yellow fever vaccination. TCRdb redid the calling of the 5' RACE reads with MiXCR, one entry per CDR3 protein. The table records approximately 450,000 distinct CDR3 sequences, around a sixth of them present only once. The specimen comprised PBMCs, sampled before the yellow fever booster vaccination. The receptors were sampled from a man aged 18-30 years who received the YFV17D yellow fever vaccine.

This rearrangement joins TRBV4-1 to TRBJ2-7; D ambiguous. Germline V gene data show CDR1 as MGHRA and CDR2 as YSYEKL. Trimming left V 0 bases short and J 3 bases short, with 12 bases between. CDR3 length equals 15 residues. The CDR3 loop is CASSQDGWNNYEQYF. The CDR3 DNA reads as TGCGCCAGCAGCCAAGATGGCTGGAATAACTACGAGCAGTACTTC.

The chain has TRBV5-1 and TRBJ1-6, with D hard to call. Germline V lookup: CDR1 SGHRS, CDR2 YFSETQ. Trimming pared 2 bases from V and 6 bases from J, leaving 12 bases between. The CDR3 length is 15 residues. The CDR3 DNA is TGCGCCAGCAGCTTAGGGCCACCCAGTAATTCACCCCTCCACTTT. It encodes CASSLGPPSNSPLHF.

This clonotype turned up a few times. This chain links TRBV7-3 with TRBJ1-6; 7 positions agree with TRBD1. This CDR3 contains 12 residues. Trimming removed 8 bases from V and 7 bases from J; junction bases left unmatched: 2. From germline, CDR1 is SGHTA and CDR2 FQGTGA. The CDR3 here is CASSTGNSPLHF. The CDR3 region has the DNA TGTGCCAGCTCGACAGGGAATTCACCCCTCCACTTT.

V gene TRBV7-6 combines with J gene TRBJ2-5; 7 nucleotides match TRBD1. J was trimmed by 5 bases and V by 0 bases; bases with no gene match: 12. Germline V gene lookup returns CDR1 SGHVS and CDR2 FNYEAQ. The CDR3 is made up of 17 amino acids. The CDR3 reads CASSLAGTGAIRETQYF. CDR3 DNA: TGTGCCAGCAGCTTAGCGGGAACAGGGGCCATCCGGGAGACCCAGTACTTC.

Many counts were recorded for this clonotype. The chain carries TRBV9 and TRBJ2-2, with D uncertain. CDR3 length: 15 residues. In germline, CDR1 is SGDLS, CDR2 YYNGEE. V was clipped by 3 bases and J by 0 bases, with 9 bases between them. In nucleotides, the CDR3 is TGTGCCAGCAGCGGAGCGTCGACGAACACCGGGGAGCTGTTTTTT. Translated: CASSGASTNTGELFF.

This clonotype has only a few counts. V gene TRBV9 combines with J gene TRBJ2-7; D is undetermined. Germline V gene data show CDR1 as SGDLS and CDR2 as YYNGEE. This CDR3 contains 15 residues. The V end was cut by 0 bases, the J end by 4 bases, with 14 bases between. The chain's CDR3 is CASSVGSLLLYEQYF. The CDR3 bases are TGTGCCAGCAGCGTAGGGTCCCTACTCCTTTACGAGCAGTACTTC.